The 29 T cell receptor beta chains below were found in one sample sequenced in a study of blood T cell repertoires in COVID-19. The data were produced by immunoSEQ multiplex PCR, yet TCRdb's version contains in-frame clones alone and is incomplete. The data show 130,000 or so clones, 70% to 85% seen once. Sequencing was done on a sample of peripheral blood. Source of these receptors: a woman at least 80 years old with acute or convalescent COVID-19.

The rearrangement joins TRBV6-5 to TRBJ2-7; tentatively, D is TRBD1 (6 bases). The V gene's germline CDR1 is MNHEY and CDR2 SVGAGI. The CDR3 covers 13 residues. V was clipped by 6 bases and J by 4 bases, with 13 bases between them. The CDR3 reads CASRKWTDYEQYF. The CDR3 nucleotides are TGTGCCAGCAGAAAATGGACAGATTACGAGCAGTACTTC.

The rearrangement uses TRBV7-8 and TRBJ1-6, with D perhaps TRBD1 (6 bases). Germline CDR1 and CDR2: SGHVS and FQNEAQ. The V end was cut by 5 bases, the J end by 6 bases, with 14 bases between. The CDR3 sequence is 15 residues long. CDR3 region: CASSRTGQSNSPLHF. The DNA of the CDR3 is TGTGCCAGCAGCCGTACGGGACAAAGTAATTCACCCCTCCACTTT.

This chain uses TRBV29-1 with TRBJ2-7; D might be TRBD2 (6 bases). CDR1 and CDR2 (germline): SQVTM, ANQGSEA. The V end was cut by 3 bases, the J end by 6 bases, with 21 bases between. The CDR3 consists of 15 residues. The CDR3 sequence: CSVDAPGGAASEQYF. DNA for the CDR3: TGCAGCGTTGATGCCCCCGGCGGGGCGGCCAGCGAGCAGTACTTC.

CDR3: CAISESTDSNQPQHF. In nucleotides, the CDR3 is TGTGCCATCAGTGAGTCCACAGATAGCAATCAGCCCCAGCATTTT. The gene calls are TRBV10-3 and TRBJ1-5, with D unclear. The CDR3 consists of 15 residues. The germline V and J ends were trimmed by 0 bases and 0 bases, with 6 bases remaining between them. The germline V gene encodes CDR1 ENHRY and CDR2 SYGVKD.

The genes are TRBV25-1 and TRBJ2-7, with a weak D call TRBD2 (6 bases). Germline CDR1 reads MGHDK; CDR2 reads SYGVNS. V lost 5 bases to trimming and J lost 3 bases, with 11 bases between them. The CDR3 contains 13 residues. CDR3 coding DNA: TGTGCCAGCAGTCCCTCGGGAGTCTACGAGCAGTACTTC. This codes for CASSPSGVYEQYF.

J is TRBJ2-5 and V is TRBV5-1; a weak D match, TRBD2 (5 bases). Germline CDR1 is SGHRS and CDR2 is YFSETQ. The ends were cut back, 0 bases at V and 7 bases at J, with 16 bases in the middle. The CDR3 totals 15 residues. The CDR3 DNA reads as TGCGCCAGCAGCTTGGAGACACCCGGAGGCGGGACCCAGTACTTC. Translated, it gives CASSLETPGGGTQYF.

This chain joins TRBV5-4 and TRBJ2-5; TRBD2 agrees at 10 bases. The CDR3 is 14 residues long. The V gene's germline CDR1 is SGHNT and CDR2 YYREEE (reference sequence). V was pared by 4 bases and J by 2 bases, with 2 bases of the junction left unmatched. CDR3 DNA sequence: TGTGCCAGCAGCCCAGCGGGGGGGCAAGAGACCCAGTACTTC. Translation gives CASSPAGGQETQYF.

This chain uses TRBV7-6 with TRBJ1-6, with 9 bases identical to TRBD1. The CDR3 runs to 15 residues. Germline V CDR1 and CDR2: SGHVS, FNYEAQ. The junction had 6 bases not matched to a gene; V was cut back by 3 bases and J by 9 bases. The CDR3 region has the DNA TGTGCCAGCAGCTTGAGGGGGGGACAGGGTTCACCCCTCCACTTT. It yields the protein CASSLRGGQGSPLHF.

The chain combines TRBV7-3 with TRBJ2-3; D is undetermined. Trimming removed 2 bases from V and 3 bases from J, with 6 bases in between. This CDR3 region has 13 residues. Germline V gene lookup returns CDR1 SGHTA and CDR2 FQGTGA. For the CDR3, the DNA is TGTGCCAGCAGCTTAGGCTTTACAGATACGCAGTATTTT. Amino acid sequence: CASSLGFTDTQYF.

The chain has TRBV27 and TRBJ1-2; D is unclear. Germline values: CDR1 MNHEY, CDR2 SMNVEV (reference sequence). V lost 8 bases to trimming and J lost 2 bases, with 9 bases between them. The CDR3 covers 12 residues. The CDR3 spells CASCNRNYGYTF. Here the CDR3 DNA reads TGTGCCAGCTGTAACCGGAACTATGGCTACACCTTC.

The chain carries TRBV5-4 and TRBJ2-7; TRBD1 matches at 7 bases. CDR1 and CDR2 from the germline V gene are SGHNT and YYREEE (reference sequence). The CDR3 is 13 residues long. The V segment lost 4 bases and the J segment 2 bases; nucleotides outside the gene matches: 3. This CDR3 reads CASSRDSTYEQYF. DNA for the CDR3: TGTGCCAGCAGCAGGGACAGCACCTACGAGCAGTACTTC.

V and J are TRBV6-5 and TRBJ1-6; 7 bases map to TRBD1. The CDR3 length is 14 residues. From germline, CDR1 is MNHEY and CDR2 SVGAGI. Trimming removed 7 bases from V and 5 bases from J; junction bases left unmatched: 5. The CDR3 DNA follows: TGTGCCAGCAAACCGGGACAGCATAATTCACCCCTCCACTTT. Encoded protein: CASKPGQHNSPLHF.

The rearrangement uses TRBV19 and TRBJ1-2; 8 bases line up with TRBD1. Germline V CDR1 and CDR2: LNHDA, SQIVND (reference sequence). Losses at the gene ends were 4 bases for V and 5 bases for J; bases not matched to a gene: 6. This CDR3 comprises 14 residues. The chain's CDR3 is CASSRQGSVYGYTF. The CDR3 coding sequence is TGTGCCAGTAGTAGACAGGGGAGCGTTTATGGCTACACCTTC.

This rearrangement joins TRBV18 to TRBJ1-6; unclear D gene. V was shortened by 2 bases and J by 9 bases, with 8 bases between the two germline ends. The CDR3 totals 13 residues. CDR1 is KGHSH, CDR2 LQKENI, per germline. The CDR3 sequence: CASSPAGGSPLHF. The CDR3 DNA sequence: TGTGCCAGCTCACCAGCAGGAGGTTCACCCCTCCACTTT.

J is TRBJ2-6 and V is TRBV10-2, with D possibly being TRBD2 (7 bases). Germline-derived CDR1 and CDR2 are WSHSY and SAAADI. There are 16 residues in the CDR3. The V and J ends lost 3 bases and 1 base respectively, with 10 bases between them. CDR3 bases: TGCGCCAGCAGTGATCGGGGGGCGTCTGGGGCCAACGTCCTGACTTTC. Protein sequence: CASSDRGASGANVLTF.

This clone was observed a few times. The chain links TRBV11-2 to TRBJ1-2; 7 bases are shared with TRBD1. The length of the CDR3 is 14 residues. V dropped 0 bases and J dropped 8; count of bases not matched to a gene: 6. Per the germline V gene, CDR1 is SGHAT and CDR2 is FQNNGV. In DNA form, the CDR3 reads TGTGCCAGCAGCTTAGAAAGACAGGGACACGGCTACACCTTC. Residues: CASSLERQGHGYTF.

The chain joins TRBV7-2 to TRBJ2-7; 8 nucleotides align to TRBD1. This CDR3 is 17 amino acids long. The germline gives CDR1 SGHTA, CDR2 FQGNSA. The V gene end was trimmed by 1 base and the J gene end by 6 bases; junction bases not matched to a gene: 14. The DNA for the CDR3 is TGTGCCAGCAGCTTAGTTGGGTTCGTGACAGGGGTCTCCGAGCAGTACTTC. Protein sequence: CASSLVGFVTGVSEQYF.

The gene calls are TRBV7-2 and TRBJ2-3; tentative D call: TRBD2 (5 bases). Trimming left V 3 bases short and J 4 bases short, with 8 bases between. CDR1 is SGHTA, CDR2 FQGNSA, per germline. This CDR3 spans 13 amino acids. The CDR3 here is CASSFSAADTQYF. In DNA form, the CDR3 reads TGTGCCAGCAGCTTTAGCGCCGCAGATACGCAGTATTTT.

The genes are TRBV2 and TRBJ1-1; D uncertain. The germline CDR1 and CDR2 sequences are SNHLY and FYNNEI. Between the trimmed V and J ends, which lost 4 bases and 0 bases, there was a span of 9 bases. CDR3 length: 14 amino acids. CDR3 DNA sequence: TGTGCCAGCAGTGTGGCTGGGCTGAACACTGAAGCTTTCTTT. Translating gives CASSVAGLNTEAFF.

The rearrangement joins TRBV10-3 to TRBJ1-2; D might be TRBD1 (6 bases). Germline V gene data show CDR1 as ENHRY and CDR2 as SYGVKD. V shed 7 bases and J shed 6 bases, with 15 bases lying between them. The CDR3 spans 13 residues. The CDR3 reads CAITFGRGDGYTF. DNA for the CDR3: TGTGCCATCACCTTCGGGAGGGGGGATGGCTACACCTTC.

The chain links TRBV5-1 to TRBJ2-2, with D perhaps matching TRBD1 (6 bases). CDR3 length: 15 amino acids. Trimming shortened V by 1 base and J by 0 bases, and 7 bases separated the two germline ends. Germline V gives CDR1 SGHRS, CDR2 YFSETQ. The CDR3 is CASSLTGPNTGELFF. The CDR3 DNA reads TGCGCCAGCAGCTTGACAGGGCCGAACACCGGGGAGCTGTTTTTT.

The chain joins TRBV9 to TRBJ1-3; D not certain. Per the germline V gene, CDR1 is SGDLS and CDR2 is YYNGEE. V lost 0 bases and J lost 5, with 18 bases in between. This CDR3 spans 17 amino acids. The CDR3: CASSVAPGRVTRNTIYF. The CDR3 nucleotides read TGTGCCAGCAGCGTAGCCCCCGGGAGGGTGACTAGAAACACCATATATTTT.

The gene calls are TRBV29-1 and TRBJ2-5; possible D gene TRBD2, 5 bases. The V gene's germline CDR1 is SQVTM and CDR2 ANQGSEA. The V gene lost 2 bases and the J gene lost 8 bases, with 9 bases spanning the gap. The CDR3 length is 11 residues. The CDR3 nucleotides read TGCAGCGTTGAATGGCTAGCTACCCAGTACTTC. The encoded protein is CSVEWLATQYF.

CDR3 sequence reads: CASSLNADEAFF. The CDR3 region has the DNA TGTGCCAGCAGCTTAAACGCGGATGAAGCTTTCTTT. The chain uses TRBV11-3 and TRBJ1-1; the D is unclear. Looked up from germline, CDR1 is SGHNT and CDR2 is YENEEA. Trimming removed 2 bases from V and 7 bases from J, with 8 bases in between. This CDR3 has 12 residues.

The rearrangement links TRBV6-5 to TRBJ1-1; tentative D call: TRBD1 (6 bases). The germline gives CDR1 MNHEY, CDR2 SVGAGI. V lost 6 bases to trimming and J lost 2 bases, with 13 bases between them. This CDR3 has 14 amino acids. The CDR3 DNA reads TGTGCCAGCAGCAGAAACAGGGATAACACTGAAGCTTTCTTT. Translated, it gives CASSRNRDNTEAFF.

J is TRBJ2-5 and V is TRBV4-1, with 12 bases lining up with TRBD2. CDR1 and CDR2 (germline): MGHRA, YSYEKL. V lost 2 bases and J lost 1; bases outside the gene matches: 2. The CDR3 length is 16 residues. The CDR3 nucleotides are TGCGCCAGCAGCCAACTAGCGGGGGGGCCCCAAGAGACCCAGTACTTC. It specifies CASSQLAGGPQETQYF.

The V and J genes are TRBV20-1 and TRBJ1-2; D remains ambiguous. Germline assignment: CDR1 DFQATT and CDR2 SNEGSKA (reference sequence). V was pared by 4 bases and J by 8 bases, with 11 bases between. There are 11 residues in the CDR3. The CDR3 DNA reads TGCAGTGCTATTCAGGAGGGCGGCTACACCTTC. Protein: CSAIQEGGYTF.

The chain recombines TRBV19 with TRBJ2-7, with TRBD1 as a possible D gene (5 bases). The CDR3 is 15 amino acids. Trimming stripped 6 bases from V and 6 bases from J, with 21 bases between. Germline CDR1 and CDR2: LNHDA and SQIVND (reference sequence). This CDR3 is CASSLRGQGTIEQYF. The DNA of the CDR3 is TGTGCCAGTAGCCTCCGTGGGCAGGGCACCATCGAGCAGTACTTC.

CDR3 region: CASSPSLYNSPLHF. CDR3 in DNA: TGTGCCAGCAGCCCGTCCCTCTATAATTCACCCCTCCACTTT. This chain uses TRBV14 with TRBJ1-6; D not resolved. The CDR3 is 14 amino acids. CDR1 and CDR2 (germline): SGHDN, FVKESK. V lost 4 bases and J 3 bases, leaving 7 bases between the germline ends. The full variable domain, with the rest looked up from reference TRBV14 and TRBJ1-6, is EAGVTQFPSHSVIEKGQTVTLRCDPISGHDNLYWYRRVMGKEIKFLLHFVKESKQDESGMPNNRFLAERTGGTYSTLKVQPAELEDSGVYFCASSPSLYNSPLHFGNGTRLTVT.